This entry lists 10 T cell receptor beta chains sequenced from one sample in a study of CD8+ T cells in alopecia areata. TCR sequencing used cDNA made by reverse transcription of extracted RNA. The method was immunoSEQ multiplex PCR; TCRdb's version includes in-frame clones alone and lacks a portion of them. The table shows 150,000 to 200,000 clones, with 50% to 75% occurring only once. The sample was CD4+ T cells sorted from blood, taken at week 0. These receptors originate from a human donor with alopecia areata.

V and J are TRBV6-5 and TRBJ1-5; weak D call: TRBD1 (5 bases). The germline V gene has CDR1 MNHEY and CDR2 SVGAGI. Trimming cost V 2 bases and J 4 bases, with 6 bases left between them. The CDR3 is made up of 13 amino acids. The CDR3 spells CASSYDSNQPQHF. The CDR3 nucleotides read TGTGCCAGCAGTTACGACAGTAATCAGCCCCAGCATTTT.

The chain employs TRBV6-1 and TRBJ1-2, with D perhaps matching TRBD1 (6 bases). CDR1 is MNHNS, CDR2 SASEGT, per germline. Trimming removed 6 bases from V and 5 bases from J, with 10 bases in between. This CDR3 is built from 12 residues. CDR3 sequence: CASSRTAYGYTF. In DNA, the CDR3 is TGTGCCAGCAGCAGGACAGCTTATGGCTACACCTTC.

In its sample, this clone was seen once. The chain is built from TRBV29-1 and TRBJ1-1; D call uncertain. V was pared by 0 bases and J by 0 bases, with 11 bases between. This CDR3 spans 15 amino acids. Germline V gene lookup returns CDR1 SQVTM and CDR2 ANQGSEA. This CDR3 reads CSVEEWSVLNTEAFF. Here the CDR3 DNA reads TGCAGCGTTGAAGAATGGTCAGTGCTGAACACTGAAGCTTTCTTT.

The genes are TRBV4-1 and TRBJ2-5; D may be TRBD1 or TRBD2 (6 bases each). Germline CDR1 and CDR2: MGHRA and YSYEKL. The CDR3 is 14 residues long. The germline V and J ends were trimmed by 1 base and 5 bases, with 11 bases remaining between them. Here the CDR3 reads CASSQAQGRETQYF. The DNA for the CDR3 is TGCGCCAGCAGCCAAGCCCAGGGGAGGGAGACCCAGTACTTC.

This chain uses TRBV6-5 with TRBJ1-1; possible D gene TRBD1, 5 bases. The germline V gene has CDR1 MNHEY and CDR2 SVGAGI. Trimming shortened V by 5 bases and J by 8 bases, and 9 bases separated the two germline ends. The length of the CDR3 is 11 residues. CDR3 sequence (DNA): TGTGCCAGCAGTGGGGGGTGGGAAGCTTTCTTT. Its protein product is CASSGGWEAFF.

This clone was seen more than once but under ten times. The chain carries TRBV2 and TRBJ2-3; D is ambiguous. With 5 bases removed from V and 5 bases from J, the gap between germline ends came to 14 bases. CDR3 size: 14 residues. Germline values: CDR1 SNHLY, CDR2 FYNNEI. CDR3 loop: CASSWSSVGDTQYF. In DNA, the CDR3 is TGTGCCAGCAGTTGGAGTTCGGTGGGAGATACGCAGTATTTT.

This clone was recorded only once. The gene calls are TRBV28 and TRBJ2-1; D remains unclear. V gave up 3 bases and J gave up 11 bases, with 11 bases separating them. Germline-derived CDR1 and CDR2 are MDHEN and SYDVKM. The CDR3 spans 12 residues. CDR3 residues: CASSFRWEKQFF. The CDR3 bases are TGTGCCAGCAGTTTTCGATGGGAAAAGCAGTTCTTC.

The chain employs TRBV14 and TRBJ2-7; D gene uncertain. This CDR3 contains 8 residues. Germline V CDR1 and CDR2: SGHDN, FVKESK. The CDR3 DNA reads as TGTGCGGGCTACGAGCAGTACTTC. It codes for CAGYEQYF.

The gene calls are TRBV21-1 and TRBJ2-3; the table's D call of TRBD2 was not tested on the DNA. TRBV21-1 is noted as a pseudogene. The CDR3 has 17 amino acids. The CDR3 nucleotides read TGTGCCAGCAGTCTCCCCCCTAGAGCTGCACACGTTGATACGCAGTATTTT. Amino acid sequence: CASSLPPRAAHVDTQYF.

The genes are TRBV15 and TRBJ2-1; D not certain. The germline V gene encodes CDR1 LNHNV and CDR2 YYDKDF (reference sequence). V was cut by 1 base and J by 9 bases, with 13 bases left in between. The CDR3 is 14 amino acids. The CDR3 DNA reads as TGTGCCACCAGCAGAGTTGCCCTGTATGTTGAGCAGTTCTTC. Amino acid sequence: CATSRVALYVEQFF.